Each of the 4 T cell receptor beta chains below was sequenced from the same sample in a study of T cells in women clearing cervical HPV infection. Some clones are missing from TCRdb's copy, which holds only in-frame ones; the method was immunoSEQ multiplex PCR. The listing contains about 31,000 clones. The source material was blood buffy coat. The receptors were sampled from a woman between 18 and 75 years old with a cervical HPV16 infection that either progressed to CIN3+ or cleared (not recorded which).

The CDR3 reads CSARGTVHYEQYF. CDR3 bases read: TGCAGTGCTAGAGGGACAGTTCACTACGAG. The J gene is TRBJ2-7, the V gene TRBV20-1; D perhaps matches TRBD1 (6 bases). The read terminates 3 residues before the CDR3 end, so the remaining end is supplied by the germline J gene. V shed 1 base and J shed 3 bases, with 10 bases lying between them. Per the germline V gene, CDR1 is DFQATT and CDR2 is SNEGSKA (reference sequence). The CDR3 sequence is 13 residues long.

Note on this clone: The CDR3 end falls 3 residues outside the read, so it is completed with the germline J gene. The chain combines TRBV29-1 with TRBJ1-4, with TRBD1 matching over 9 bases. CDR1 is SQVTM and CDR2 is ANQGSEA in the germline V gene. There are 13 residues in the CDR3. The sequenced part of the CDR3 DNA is TGCAGCGTCCTCGGGACAGGGAATTCACCA. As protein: CSVLGTGNSP. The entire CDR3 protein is CSVLGTGNSPLFF.

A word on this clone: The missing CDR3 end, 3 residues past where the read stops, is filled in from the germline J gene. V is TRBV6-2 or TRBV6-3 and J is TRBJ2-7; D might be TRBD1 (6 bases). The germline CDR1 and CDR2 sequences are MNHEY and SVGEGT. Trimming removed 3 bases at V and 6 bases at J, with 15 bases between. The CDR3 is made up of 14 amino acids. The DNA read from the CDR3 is TGTGCCAGCAGTTATAACAGGGATATTGGCGAG. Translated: CASSYNRDIGE. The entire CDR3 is CASSYNRDIGEQYF.

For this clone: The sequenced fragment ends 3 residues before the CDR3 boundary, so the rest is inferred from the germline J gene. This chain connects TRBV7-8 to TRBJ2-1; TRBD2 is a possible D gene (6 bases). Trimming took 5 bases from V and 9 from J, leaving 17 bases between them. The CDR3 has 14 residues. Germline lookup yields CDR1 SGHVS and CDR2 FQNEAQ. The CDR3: CASSPLAGTGEQFF. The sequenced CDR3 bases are TGTGCCAGCAGCCCACTAGCCGGCACGGGTGAG. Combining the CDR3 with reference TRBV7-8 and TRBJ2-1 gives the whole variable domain GAGVSQSPRYKVAKRGQDVALRCDPISGHVSLFWYQQALGQGPEFLTYFQNEAQLDKSGLPSDRFFAERPEGSVSTLKIQRTQQEDSAVYLCASSPLAGTGEQFFGPGTRLTVL.